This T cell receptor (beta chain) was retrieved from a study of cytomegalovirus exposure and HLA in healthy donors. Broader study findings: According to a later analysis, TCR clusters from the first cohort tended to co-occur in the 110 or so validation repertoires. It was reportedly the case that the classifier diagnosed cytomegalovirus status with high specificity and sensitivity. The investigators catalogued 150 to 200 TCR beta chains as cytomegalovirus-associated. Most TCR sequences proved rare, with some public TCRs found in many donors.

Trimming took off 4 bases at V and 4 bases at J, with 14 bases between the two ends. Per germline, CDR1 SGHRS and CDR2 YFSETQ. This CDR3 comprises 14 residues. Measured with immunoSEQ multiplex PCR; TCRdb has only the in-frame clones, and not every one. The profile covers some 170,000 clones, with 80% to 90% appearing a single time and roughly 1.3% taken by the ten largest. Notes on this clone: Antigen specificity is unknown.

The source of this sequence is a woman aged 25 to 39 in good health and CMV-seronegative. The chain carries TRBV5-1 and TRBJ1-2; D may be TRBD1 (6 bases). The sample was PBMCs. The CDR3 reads CASSTGSDSYGYTF. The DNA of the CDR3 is TGCGCCAGCAGCACGGGCTCGGACAGCTATGGCTACACCTTC.